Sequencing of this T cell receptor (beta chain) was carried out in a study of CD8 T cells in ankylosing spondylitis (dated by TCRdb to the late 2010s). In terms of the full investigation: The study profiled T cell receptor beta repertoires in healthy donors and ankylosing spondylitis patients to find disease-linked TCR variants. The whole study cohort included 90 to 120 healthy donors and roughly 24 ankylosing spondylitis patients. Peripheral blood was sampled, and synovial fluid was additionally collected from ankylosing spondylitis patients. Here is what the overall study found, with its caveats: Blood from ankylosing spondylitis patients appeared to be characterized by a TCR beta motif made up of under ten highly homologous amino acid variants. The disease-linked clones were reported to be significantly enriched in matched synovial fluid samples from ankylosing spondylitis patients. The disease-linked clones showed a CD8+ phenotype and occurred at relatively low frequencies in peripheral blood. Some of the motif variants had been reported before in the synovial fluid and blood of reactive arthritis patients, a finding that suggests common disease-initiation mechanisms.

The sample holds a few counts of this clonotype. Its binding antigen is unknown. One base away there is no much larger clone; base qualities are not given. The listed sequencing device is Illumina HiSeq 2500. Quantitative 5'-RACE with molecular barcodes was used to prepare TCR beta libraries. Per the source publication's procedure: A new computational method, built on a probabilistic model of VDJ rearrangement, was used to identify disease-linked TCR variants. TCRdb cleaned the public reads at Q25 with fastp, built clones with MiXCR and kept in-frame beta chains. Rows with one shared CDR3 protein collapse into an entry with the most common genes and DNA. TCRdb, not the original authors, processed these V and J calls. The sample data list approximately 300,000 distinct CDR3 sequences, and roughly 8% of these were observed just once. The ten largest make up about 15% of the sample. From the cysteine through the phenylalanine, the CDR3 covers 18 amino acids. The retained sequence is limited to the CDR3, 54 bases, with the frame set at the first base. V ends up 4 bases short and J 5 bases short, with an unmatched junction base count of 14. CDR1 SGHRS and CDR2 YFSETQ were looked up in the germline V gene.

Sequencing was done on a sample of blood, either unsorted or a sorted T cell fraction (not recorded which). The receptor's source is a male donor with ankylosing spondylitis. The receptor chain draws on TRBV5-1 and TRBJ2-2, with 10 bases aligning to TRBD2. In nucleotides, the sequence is TGCGCCAGCAGCCCCCGGACTAGCGGAGGAAGGGGGACCGGGGAGCTGTTTTTT. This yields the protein CASSPRTSGGRGTGELFF.